The clone carrying this T cell receptor (beta chain) was counted a single time. Its target is unknown. Clones were sequenced by immunoSEQ multiplex PCR, and TCRdb holds only the in-frame ones, with some missing. This table holds 45,000 to 60,000 clones, over 90% found once. Germline CDR1 and CDR2: SGDLS and YYNGEE. Trimming cost V 0 bases and J 7 bases, with 14 bases left between them. This CDR3 comprises 15 residues. This record belongs to a study of graft-versus-host responses after intestinal transplantation. On the study more broadly: Recipients received multivisceral, liver-intestinal, or isolated intestinal transplants.

J is TRBJ2-4 and V is TRBV9, with D uncertain. This receptor was identified in a human donor who was the organ donor for an intestinal transplant. The starting material was unstimulated CD4+ T cells sorted from spleen or lymph node cells, obtained before transplant. In nucleotides, the CDR3 is TGTGCCAGCAGCGTAGGCGGAGCCGAGGTGAACATTCAGTACTTC. Its protein product is CASSVGGAEVNIQYF.